A selection of T cell receptor beta chains follows, all from one sample in a study of T cells in Graves' hyperthyroidism and ophthalmopathy. TCRdb itself ran the multiplex PCR reads through MiXCR, one entry per CDR3 protein. The table includes a few hundred thousand distinct CDR3 sequences, 13% detected once. The sequencing sample was made of blood. The receptors come from a woman younger than 35 with Graves' hyperthyroidism. Each CDR3 is given with its conserved first and last residue. Clone size is given for some rows only: seen once, a few or many times, or a class if the clone is expanded.

clone_size v_call cdr3_aa
many TRBV14 CASSQAMGSGAPETQYF
. TRBV7-2 CASSLSGYLGSPLHF
few TRBV5-1 CASSLEPGGGNEQFF
many TRBV5-1 CASSLAENEAFF
many TRBV12-3/TRBV12-4 CASSPTGVNIQYF
many TRBV2 CASSDPGFREKLFF
many TRBV10-1 CASSESSRPAAFF
many TRBV6-1 CASRTGLEGQPQHF
. TRBV10-3 CAINGGSGNYGYTF
. TRBV24-1 CATSVTGGDTGELFF
many TRBV2 CASSERGQDTEAFF
many TRBV3-1 CASSRSRDREIDIQYF
. TRBV12-3/TRBV12-4 CASSTSGSRNEQFF
few TRBV19 CASSIEDNTGELLF
many TRBV24-1 CATSDRSRGIQYF
many TRBV12-3/TRBV12-4 CASSSDKIMGQGNQPQHF
many TRBV6-2/TRBV6-3 CASSYSPGAVNEQFF